The subject of this entry is one TCR beta chain. Its specificity is not known. The CDR3 has 13 amino acids. V was clipped by 3 bases and J by 6 bases, with 11 bases between them. CDR1 and CDR2 (germline): MNHEY, SMNVEV (reference sequence). The treatment denotes: roughly 19 received Ad26.COV2.S at low or high dose, single or two shots; 5 received placebo; per-sample allocation not given. Sampling occurred on day 63 after the first vaccine or placebo injection. Ad26 vector vaccine expressed Wuhan-strain SARS-CoV-2 spike. Sequenced by immunoSEQ multiplex PCR; TCRdb stores in-frame clones only, minus some. The sample carries about half a million clones, about nine tenths recorded once. The sample originates from a study of Ad26.COV2.S vaccination and SARS-CoV-2 variants. Study results and caveats: TCR breadth and depth analyses may have underestimated total T cell responses. It was vaccine recipients, not placebo recipients, who had the higher spike-specific TCR breadth.

The TCR was taken from a person between 18 and 59 years old who received the Ad26.COV2.S COVID-19 vaccine or a placebo. The material was peripheral blood, obtained in a trial of Ad26.COV2.S vaccine versus placebo. J is TRBJ1-1 and V is TRBV27; D is possibly TRBD1 (6 bases). In DNA, the CDR3 is TGTGCCAGCAGTTTCGCAGGGGCTTCTGAAGCTTTCTTT. Its protein is CASSFAGASEAFF.